These T cell receptor beta chains were read from a single sample in a study of regulatory T cells in long-lasting Graves disease. TCRdb reanalysed the multiplex PCR reads using MiXCR and keeps one entry per CDR3 protein. The sample includes a few hundred thousand distinct CDR3 sequences, about 20% of them seen just once. This same sample was also part of a study on T cells in Graves' hyperthyroidism and ophthalmopathy.

The source was peripheral blood mononuclear cells (PBMCs), collected at new diagnosis, from a patient treated with antithyroid drugs. These receptors came from a woman aged 25 to 45 with Graves disease. Both conserved end residues are part of each CDR3. Fields, in order: V gene, D gene, clone size, J gene, CDR3 protein, CDR3 DNA. D genes are given only for firm matches. Rows give clone size only sometimes, using once, few, many, or a class for an expanded clone.

v_gene: TRBV2; d_gene: NA; abundance: many; j_gene: TRBJ1-2; CDR3aa: CASSETGEGAIYDYTF; CDR3nt: TGTGCCAGCAGCGAAACCGGGGAAGGGGCCATCTATGACTACACCTTC
v_gene: TRBV19; d_gene: TRBD1; abundance: few; j_gene: TRBJ1-6; CDR3aa: CASRGRDRGRSPLHF; CDR3nt: TGTGCCAGTAGGGGCCGGGACAGGGGGCGTTCACCCCTCCACTTT
v_gene: TRBV5-1; d_gene: TRBD1; abundance: NA; j_gene: TRBJ2-7; CDR3aa: CASGNRGPTYEQYF; CDR3nt: TGCGCCAGCGGAAACAGGGGGCCCACCTACGAGCAGTACTTC
v_gene: TRBV24-1; d_gene: NA; abundance: many; j_gene: TRBJ1-5; CDR3aa: CATSLGSNQPQHF; CDR3nt: TGTGCCACCAGCCTCGGCAGCAATCAGCCCCAGCATTTT
v_gene: TRBV9; d_gene: TRBD2; abundance: NA; j_gene: TRBJ2-2; CDR3aa: CASSFTGTSGGQPNTGEPFF; CDR3nt: TGTGCCAGCAGCTTTACCGGGACTAGCGGGGGGCAACCCAACACCGGGGAGCCGTTTTTT
v_gene: TRBV3-1; d_gene: TRBD2; abundance: many; j_gene: TRBJ2-7; CDR3aa: CASSASGGFGEQYF; CDR3nt: TGTGCCAGCAGCGCCAGCGGGGGGTTCGGAGAGCAGTACTTC
v_gene: TRBV9; d_gene: TRBD2; abundance: NA; j_gene: TRBJ2-3; CDR3aa: CASQRGGTDTQYF; CDR3nt: TGTGCCAGCCAGCGGGGGGGCACAGATACGCAGTATTTT
v_gene: TRBV27; d_gene: NA; abundance: NA; j_gene: TRBJ2-7; CDR3aa: CASSATGTEVYEQYF; CDR3nt: TGTGCCAGCAGCGCAACCGGAACCGAAGTTTACGAGCAGTACTTC
v_gene: TRBV4-1; d_gene: NA; abundance: NA; j_gene: TRBJ1-6; CDR3aa: CASSQTPGGFNSPLHF; CDR3nt: TGCGCCAGCAGCCAGACCCCCGGGGGGTTTAATTCACCCCTCCACTTT
v_gene: TRBV7-2; d_gene: NA; abundance: many; j_gene: TRBJ1-1; CDR3aa: CASSFKRGSEAFF; CDR3nt: TGTGCCAGCAGCTTTAAGCGGGGGTCTGAAGCTTTCTTT
v_gene: TRBV15; d_gene: TRBD1; abundance: many; j_gene: TRBJ2-1; CDR3aa: CATTQRDRDNEQFF; CDR3nt: TGTGCCACCACCCAGAGAGACAGGGACAATGAGCAGTTCTTC
v_gene: TRBV6-5; d_gene: NA; abundance: few; j_gene: TRBJ1-2; CDR3aa: CASSYNGNNYGYTF; CDR3nt: TGTGCCAGCAGTTACAACGGAAATAACTATGGCTACACCTTC
v_gene: TRBV6-1; d_gene: NA; abundance: many; j_gene: TRBJ1-2; CDR3aa: CASSEYIQEGIHGYTF; CDR3nt: TGTGCCAGCAGTGAATATATCCAGGAGGGGATCCATGGCTACACCTTC
v_gene: TRBV4-1; d_gene: TRBD2; abundance: many; j_gene: TRBJ2-1; CDR3aa: CASSQDRGGNEQFF; CDR3nt: TGCGCCAGCAGCCAAGATCGGGGGGGCAATGAGCAGTTCTTC
v_gene: TRBV11-2; d_gene: NA; abundance: NA; j_gene: TRBJ1-3; CDR3aa: CASSPTGKSGNTIYF; CDR3nt: TGTGCCAGCAGTCCGACAGGAAAATCTGGAAACACCATATATTTT
v_gene: TRBV6-1; d_gene: NA; abundance: many; j_gene: TRBJ1-2; CDR3aa: CASSPGVGYTF; CDR3nt: TGTGCCAGCAGCCCCGGGGTTGGCTACACCTTC
v_gene: TRBV29-1; d_gene: NA; abundance: many; j_gene: TRBJ1-2; CDR3aa: CSVEVEPSGYGYTF; CDR3nt: TGCAGCGTTGAAGTAGAGCCCTCGGGGTATGGCTACACCTTC
v_gene: TRBV15; d_gene: NA; abundance: NA; j_gene: TRBJ1-1; CDR3aa: CATSRDLTGVFFGPGNTEAFF; CDR3nt: NA
v_gene: TRBV18; d_gene: TRBD1; abundance: many; j_gene: TRBJ2-1; CDR3aa: CASSRQGAGTTDYEQFF; CDR3nt: TGTGCCAGCTCACGACAGGGGGCGGGGACTACCGACTATGAGCAGTTCTTC
v_gene: TRBV20-1; d_gene: NA; abundance: many; j_gene: TRBJ1-1; CDR3aa: CSALTGGGEAFF; CDR3nt: TGCAGTGCTCTCACTGGAGGAGGTGAAGCTTTCTTT
v_gene: TRBV7-3; d_gene: NA; abundance: many; j_gene: TRBJ1-1; CDR3aa: CASSLGKNTEAFF; CDR3nt: TGTGCCAGCAGCTTAGGAAAAAACACTGAAGCTTTCTTT
v_gene: TRBV2; d_gene: NA; abundance: NA; j_gene: TRBJ2-5; CDR3aa: CASGGHQETQYF; CDR3nt: TGTGCCAGCGGGGGACACCAAGAGACCCAGTACTTC
v_gene: TRBV29-1; d_gene: TRBD1; abundance: many; j_gene: TRBJ1-6; CDR3aa: CSVGDRVNSPLHF; CDR3nt: TGCAGCGTTGGGGACAGGGTTAATTCACCCCTCCACTTT
v_gene: TRBV11-3; d_gene: NA; abundance: many; j_gene: TRBJ2-7; CDR3aa: CASSLKAGTYEQYF; CDR3nt: TGTGCCAGCAGCCTGAAAGCGGGTACCTACGAGCAGTACTTC